What follows describes a single TCR beta chain. This clonotype has only a few counts. Its antigen is still unknown. No base qualities exist here, and no much larger clone lies one base off it. Libraries were constructed by multiplex PCR. The sequencer was an Illumina HiSeq 4000. CDR3 regions were amplified by Arm-PCR with iRepertoire HTBI primers to construct TCR beta libraries. Before sequencing, the PCR products went through gel purification. In the source study's methods: Across samples, around 58 TRBV and 13 to 15 TRBJ segments were identified and used for gene usage analysis of CDR3 amino acid clonotypes. Filtered high-quality paired reads were merged into contigs using COPE and FqMerger. BLAST was used to align contigs to the IMGT TRBV, TRBD and TRBJ reference genes, and CDR3 was defined following IMGT. Highly expanded clones were defined as clonotypes with a frequency above 0.1%. Repertoire diversity was measured by Shannon entropy, and V-J evenness by the Gini coefficient. A clonotype found in more than one individual was treated as public. The public reads were run again by TCRdb, first through fastp at Q25 and then through MiXCR, and only productive beta chains were kept. Rows are unified per CDR3 protein, each entry keeping the most common DNA and genes. The V and J calls shown here were made by TCRdb, not taken from the authors' results. The sample table holds 560,000 or so distinct CDR3 sequences, of which about 16% were seen once. More than 10% of the sample comes from the top ten.

The label giving this sample's time point can be read as: newly diagnosed GD, antithyroid drugs for less than 3 months. For both TCR sequencing and RNA sequencing, RNA was extracted from PBMCs using TRIzol. Graves' disease was diagnosed according to American Thyroid Association guidelines. Recruitment of patients was carried out at an endocrinology department in Xi'an, China. Each patient gave approximately 10 milliliters of peripheral blood, collected in an EDTA anticoagulant tube. Ficoll Paque Plus density gradient separation was used to isolate PBMCs, and no further T cell sorting was performed. An Agilent 2100 Bioanalyzer and agarose gel were used to check RNA quality, and a NanoDrop 2000 was used to measure RNA concentration. This entry comes from a study of regulatory T cells in long-lasting Graves disease listed by TCRdb under 2021. A note on the overall study: Antithyroid drugs had been taken for less than 3 months by newly diagnosed Graves' disease patients. Persistent Graves' disease patients were compared with newly diagnosed Graves' disease patients by peripheral blood TCR sequencing and RNA sequencing. The study was conducted in China and was registered as a clinical trial. A total of around 35 samples were covered by TCR sequencing, comprising roughly 13 persistent and about 20 newly diagnosed Graves' disease patients.

Findings and caveats that apply to the study as a whole: Sequencing and analysis were restricted to the TCR beta chain. The study examined only peripheral blood because the primary lesion, thyroid tissue, could not be accessed. Persistent patients shared more public clonotypes among themselves (2,741) than newly diagnosed patients did (about 900). Persistent disease showed preferential use of TRBV28, TRBJ1-2 and TRBJ2-5, whereas newly diagnosed disease favored TRBV20-1 and TRBJ2-1. The authors acknowledged the small sample size as a limitation that may reduce accuracy. Persistent Graves' disease patients showed lower TCR Shannon entropy and fewer highly expanded clones than newly diagnosed patients, suggesting clonal expansion.

The CDR3 holds 14 amino acids from the cysteine to the phenylalanine. This entry keeps only the CDR3 DNA: 42 bases, framed from base 1. For CDR1 and CDR2, the germline V gene (reference sequence) lists DFQATT and SNEGSKA. A further study also used this sample, focusing on T cells in Graves' hyperthyroidism and ophthalmopathy. That second publication adds: Graves' hyperthyroidism was defined as stable when no progression to ophthalmopathy occurred over 18 months of follow-up. The hyperthyroidism patients were between 18 and 65 years old and newly diagnosed, with a disease duration of less than 2 months. Any patient with an uncontrolled infection, another autoimmune disease, pregnancy or lactation was excluded. Diagnoses relied on clinical symptoms, serum thyroxine and TRAb, thyroid ultrasound and orbital computed tomography. A first-round RT-PCR of the TCR CDR3 used the HTBI primer set with the Qiagen OneStep RT-PCR kit. Most expanded thyroid clonotypes (frequency above 0.001) were also detected in blood, a finding suggesting that blood repertoires may reflect thyroid immune responses. A model built on a 13 V-J signature distinguished ophthalmopathy from stable hyperthyroidism, reaching around 90% sensitivity and under 84% specificity in cross-validation and 80%/75% in testing. In validation, the model predicted progression to ophthalmopathy with approximately 71% sensitivity and 72% to 85% specificity, a median of around six months before onset. To identify TCR V-J signatures that set the groups apart, the researchers used a discovery cohort of 100 patients, made up of under 45 with Graves' ophthalmopathy and around 58 with stable Graves' hyperthyroidism. Prospective prediction of ophthalmopathy was tested in an independent validation cohort consisting of about 20 hyperthyroidism patients and around 17 patients who later progressed to ophthalmopathy. The 100 or so discovery patients were randomly split 7:3 into training and test sets. The study also compared thyroid tissue and blood T-cell repertoires from a handful of Graves' hyperthyroidism patients. After sampling, hyperthyroidism patients received methimazole starting at 30 mg daily, and ophthalmopathy patients received high-dose intravenous methylprednisolone. Libraries were constructed in a second round of multiplex PCR, after which size selection and purification were performed. Sequencing of the libraries was done on an Illumina HiSeq2000 using paired-end 100 bp reads. SOAPnuke was used to process the raw data, removing reads that contained adapters or uncalled bases, had a mean Phred below 15, or lacked an exact match to the constant primer or identifier. COPE v1.2.5 was used to merge high-quality paired reads, and clonotypes were defined as unique nucleotide sequences. MiTCR v1.1 was used to align clonotypes to the IMGT TRBV, TRBD and TRBJ reference segments. Analysis was restricted to V-J combinations with a frequency above 0.0001, which covered about 99% of repertoires. A TCS score was defined as the ratio of F50 (clonal expansion) to E x V (chaos), with BLOSUM62-based TCRdist applied between CDR3 peptides within each V-J. Welch's t-statistics and random forest reduced fewer than 550 V-J features to 13, which were used in a naive Bayes classifier (R e1071). No statistical method was used to set the sample size in advance, and investigators knew the group allocation. The paper describes TCR Vbeta CDR3 sequencing of around 140 peripheral blood samples, made up of 43 ophthalmopathy patients, roughly 75 hyperthyroidism patients and about 17 progressor patients.

This TCR was recovered from a man in his late teens or twenties with Graves disease. Donor details come from another sample of the same person, matched by shared clones. This specimen was peripheral blood mononuclear cells (PBMCs), taken at new diagnosis, from a patient treated with antithyroid drugs. This chain joins TRBV20-1 to TRBJ2-7, with 8 bases in between that match TRBD1. The DNA is TGCAGCTTGGGGCAGGGGGCAAGGACGGACGAGCAGTACTTC. It codes for CSLGQGARTDEQYF.